This T cell receptor (beta chain) was identified in a study of early T cells in non-severe SARS-CoV-2 infection. Study-wide context: Sequencing was performed on bulk RNA from unsorted whole blood, leaving chains unpaired. Study-level points and caveats: Sequences matched to VDJdb favored anti-spike CD8 responses, while private and CD4 specificities were missed.

The V and J ends lost 6 bases and 2 bases, in that order; junction bases with no gene match: 10. The CDR3 is made up of 16 amino acids. Germline lookup yields CDR1 DFQATT and CDR2 SNEGSKA (reference sequence). Remarks on this clonotype: Its antigen is unidentified.

As part of library construction, unique molecular identifiers were attached to individual cDNA molecules. One entry per CDR3 protein results from TCRdb running MiXCR on the 5' RACE reads. Of tens of thousands of distinct CDR3 sequences detected, 16% appear once; the ten largest clones hold about 5%. The source of this sequence is an adult who was a healthcare worker with PCR-confirmed SARS-CoV-2 infection or an uninfected control (not recorded which). The V gene is TRBV20-1, the J gene TRBJ2-5; 12 bases match TRBD2. The source was whole blood, collected at baseline. The CDR3 sequence is CSARRLAGVFQETQYF. CDR3 nucleotide sequence: TGCAGTGCCCGACGACTAGCGGGAGTTTTTCAAGAGACCCAGTACTTC.